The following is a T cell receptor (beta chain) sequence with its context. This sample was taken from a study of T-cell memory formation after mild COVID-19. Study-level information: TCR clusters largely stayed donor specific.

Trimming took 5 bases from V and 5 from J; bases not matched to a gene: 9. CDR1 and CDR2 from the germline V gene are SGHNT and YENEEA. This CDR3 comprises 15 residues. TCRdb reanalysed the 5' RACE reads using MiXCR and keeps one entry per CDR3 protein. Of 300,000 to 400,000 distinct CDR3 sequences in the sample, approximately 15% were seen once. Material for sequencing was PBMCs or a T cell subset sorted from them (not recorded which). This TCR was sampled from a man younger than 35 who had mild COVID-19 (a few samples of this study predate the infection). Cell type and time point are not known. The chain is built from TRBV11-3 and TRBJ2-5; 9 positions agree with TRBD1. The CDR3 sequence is CASSPRTGEMETQYF. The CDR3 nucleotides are TGTGCCAGCAGCCCCCGGACAGGGGAAATGGAGACCCAGTACTTC.